This passage covers 24 T cell receptor beta chains from one sample sequenced in a study of response to subunit inactivated influenza vaccine. TCRdb used MiXCR to reprocess the RT-PCR reads, holding one entry per CDR3 protein. The table records some 850,000 distinct CDR3 sequences, under 20% of them present only once. The material sequenced was PBMCs from blood, taken 5 to 6 days after vaccination. The receptor set was obtained from a man in his forties or fifties who received an inactivated influenza vaccine.

The chain is built from TRBV20-1 and TRBJ2-2; D is undetermined. Trimming left V 0 bases short and J 4 bases short, with 9 bases between. The germline CDR1 and CDR2 sequences are DFQATT and SNEGSKA (reference sequence). The CDR3 spans 14 residues. Written as DNA, the CDR3 is TGCAGTGCTAGAGAGACAACCGTCACCGGGGAGCTGTTTTTT. It is translated as CSARETTVTGELFF.

This clonotype has just a few counts. The rearrangement joins TRBV15 to TRBJ2-3; D unresolved. Germline V gives CDR1 LNHNV, CDR2 YYDKDF (reference sequence). V dropped 4 bases and J dropped 5 bases, with 13 bases sitting between them. CDR3 length: 14 amino acids. The DNA for the CDR3 is TGTGCCACCAGCAACCGGATCCCCGGAGATACGCAGTATTTT. Translating gives CATSNRIPGDTQYF.

This clonotype was seen a handful of times. The chain links TRBV5-4 to TRBJ2-5; D ambiguous. The CDR3 totals 15 residues. From germline, CDR1 is SGHNT and CDR2 YYREEE (reference sequence). The V gene lost 0 bases and the J gene lost 1 base, with 10 bases spanning the gap. In DNA form, the CDR3 reads TGTGCCAGCAGCTTGGGCCCCGGCTCCCAAGAGACCCAGTACTTC. This codes for CASSLGPGSQETQYF.

The chain joins TRBV29-1 to TRBJ2-6; a possible D gene is TRBD2 (5 bases). This CDR3 region has 15 residues. V lost 0 bases and J lost 0, with 6 bases in between. The germline CDR1 and CDR2 sequences are SQVTM and ANQGSEA. CDR3 protein: CSVEDRDSGANVLTF. CDR3 sequence (DNA): TGCAGCGTTGAAGATCGGGACTCTGGGGCCAACGTCCTGACTTTC.

This clonotype has more than one count but fewer than ten. This chain joins TRBV27 and TRBJ2-1; 9 bases map to TRBD2. CDR3 length: 17 amino acids. Trimming removed 5 bases from V and 5 bases from J; junction bases left unmatched: 13. Germline V gene data show CDR1 as MNHEY and CDR2 as SMNVEV (reference sequence). Here the CDR3 DNA reads TGTGCCAGCAGTCAAACCTTGACTAGCGGTAAACACAATGAGCAGTTCTTC. This encodes CASSQTLTSGKHNEQFF.

The J gene is TRBJ1-1, the V gene TRBV9, with D tentatively TRBD1 (6 bases). Trimming shortened V by 6 bases and J by 1 base, and 10 bases separated the two germline ends. The CDR3 loop spans 13 amino acids. CDR1 is SGDLS, CDR2 YYNGEE, per germline. The DNA of the CDR3 is TGTGCCAGCACCTACAGGGAGAACACTGAAGCTTTCTTT. Its translation is CASTYRENTEAFF.

This clonotype came up a few times. The chain links TRBV5-1 to TRBJ2-1; the D gene is possibly TRBD1 (6 bases). Germline assignment: CDR1 SGHRS and CDR2 YFSETQ. The CDR3 is made up of 17 amino acids. V was cut by 0 bases and J by 3 bases, with 16 bases left in between. CDR3 DNA sequence: TGCGCCAGCAGCTTGGAGGACAGTTTATACGGCTACAATGAGCAGTTCTTC. Translation gives CASSLEDSLYGYNEQFF.

The V and J genes are TRBV10-3 and TRBJ2-6; maybe TRBD1 (6 bases). V was shortened by 3 bases and J by 1 base, with 10 bases between the two germline ends. The CDR3 is made up of 16 amino acids. Germline V gene lookup returns CDR1 ENHRY and CDR2 SYGVKD. The CDR3 region has the DNA TGTGCCATCAGTGATAGGGGGAAGTCTGGGGCCAACGTCCTGACTTTC. Protein sequence: CAISDRGKSGANVLTF.

This clonotype was found a few times. The chain combines TRBV6-2 or TRBV6-3 with TRBJ2-2; 7 bases are shared with TRBD1. V shed 8 bases and J 6 bases; nucleotides not matched to a gene: 9. The germline V gene has CDR1 MNHEY and CDR2 SVGEGT. This CDR3 is 14 amino acids long. CDR3 DNA: TGTGCCAGCCGCGCCTTACAGGGGTCCGGGGAGCTGTTTTTT. It yields the protein CASRALQGSGELFF.

This rearrangement joins TRBV6-2 or TRBV6-3 to TRBJ2-1; D possibly uses TRBD1 or TRBD2 (6 bases each). Between the trimmed V and J ends, which lost 7 bases and 8 bases, there was a span of 15 bases. The CDR3 runs 13 residues. Per germline, CDR1 MNHEY and CDR2 SVGEGT. CDR3 loop: CASTPWGADEQFF. CDR3 DNA sequence: TGTGCCAGCACCCCGTGGGGGGCCGATGAGCAGTTCTTC.

This clonotype was counted between two and nine times. The rearrangement joins TRBV12-3 or TRBV12-4 to TRBJ2-3, with 7 bases matching TRBD2. The CDR3 spans 15 residues. V was pared by 4 bases and J by 2 bases, with 6 bases of the junction left unmatched. The DNA for the CDR3 is TGTGCCAGCAGTTCCGCTAGCGGATACACAGATACGCAGTATTTT. It is translated as CASSSASGYTDTQYF.

This sequence joins TRBV4-1 and TRBJ2-3; no definite D call. Germline CDR1 is MGHRA and CDR2 is YSYEKL. V was shortened by 1 base and J by 0 bases, with 14 bases between the two germline ends. The CDR3 spans 17 residues. The CDR3 sequence is CASSQVSWQTSTDTQYF. CDR3 bases: TGCGCCAGCAGCCAAGTTTCCTGGCAGACCAGCACAGATACGCAGTATTTT.

The rearrangement uses TRBV12-3 or TRBV12-4 and TRBJ2-7, with 10 nucleotides matching TRBD1. The CDR3 is 15 residues long. The V gene end was trimmed by 6 bases and the J gene end by 4 bases; junction bases not matched to a gene: 9. CDR3 in amino acids: CASSEGTGARYEQYF. CDR3 DNA: TGTGCCAGCAGCGAGGGGACAGGGGCGCGTTACGAGCAGTACTTC.

This clonotype was observed a few times. The chain has TRBV2 and TRBJ2-1; perhaps TRBD1 as D (6 bases). CDR1 is SNHLY, CDR2 FYNNEI, per germline. This CDR3 contains 12 residues. V gave up 9 bases and J gave up 10 bases, with 16 bases separating them. The CDR3 protein is CASPDRLCEQFF. CDR3 DNA: TGTGCCAGTCCTGACAGGTTGTGCGAGCAGTTCTTC.

The genes are TRBV6-2 or TRBV6-3 and TRBJ2-1, with 7 bases aligning to TRBD2. Germline V lookup: CDR1 MNHEY, CDR2 SVGEGT. Trimming cost V 6 bases and J 2 bases; bases outside gene matches: 4. The CDR3 totals 14 residues. The CDR3 DNA sequence: TGTGCCAGCAGCCTAGCGGCCCCCTACAATGAGCAGTTCTTC. Its protein product is CASSLAAPYNEQFF.

This clonotype was seen more than once but under ten times. V is TRBV28 and J is TRBJ2-7; 11 nucleotides align to TRBD1. This CDR3 has 14 amino acids. The trim removed 6 bases at V and 3 bases at J, leaving 4 bases unmatched. Germline V gene sequence: CDR1 MDHEN, CDR2 SYDVKM. In nucleotides, the CDR3 is TGTGCCAGCAGGCAGGGACAGGGGGTCTACGAGCAGTACTTC. It translates to CASRQGQGVYEQYF.

This chain uses TRBV7-2 with TRBJ2-5; no clear D. Germline CDR1 reads SGHTA; CDR2 reads FQGNSA. CDR3 length: 15 residues. V lost 8 bases to trimming and J lost 2 bases, with 18 bases between them. CDR3 residues: CASATVRGIQETQYF. The CDR3 DNA follows: TGTGCCAGCGCCACTGTCAGAGGAATACAAGAGACCCAGTACTTC.

The chain joins TRBV6-5 to TRBJ1-2, with a tentative D call TRBD1 (6 bases). CDR1 and CDR2 (germline): MNHEY, SVGAGI. The CDR3 sequence is 13 residues long. V dropped 4 bases and J dropped 8 bases, with 14 bases sitting between them. The DNA of the CDR3 is TGTGCCAGCAGTTCCATACAGGGTTTGGGCTACACCTTC. Residues: CASSSIQGLGYTF.

The chain joins TRBV6-1 to TRBJ2-2; the D is unclear. The germline V and J ends were trimmed by 6 bases and 0 bases, with 8 bases remaining between them. CDR1 and CDR2 (germline): MNHNS, SASEGT. The length of the CDR3 is 14 residues. In DNA, the CDR3 is TGTGCCAGCAGCCGTGGAACGAACACCGGGGAGCTGTTTTTT. Translated: CASSRGTNTGELFF.

This clonotype was counted between two and nine times. This sequence joins TRBV2 and TRBJ2-5, with a weak D call TRBD2 (6 bases). The germline CDR1 and CDR2 sequences are SNHLY and FYNNEI. V shed 3 bases and J shed 5 bases, with 16 bases lying between them. The CDR3 runs 15 residues. The CDR3 DNA sequence: TGTGCCAGCAGTGATAGACTGGGAGGCGGGGAGACCCAGTACTTC. Translated: CASSDRLGGGETQYF.

This clonotype showed up many times. The chain combines TRBV10-3 with TRBJ2-7, with D tentatively TRBD1 or TRBD2 (5 bases each). V shed 0 bases and J shed 5 bases, with 11 bases lying between them. The CDR3 contains 14 residues. Germline lookup yields CDR1 ENHRY and CDR2 SYGVKD. The CDR3 protein is CAISESPGTHEQYF. CDR3 coding DNA: TGTGCCATCAGTGAGTCCCCGGGGACCCACGAGCAGTACTTC.

A few counts support this clonotype. The chain's CDR3 is CASSLGGTSGNNEQFF. Here the CDR3 DNA reads TGTGCCAGCAGCTTAGGCGGGACTAGCGGGAACAATGAGCAGTTCTTC. This rearrangement joins TRBV7-8 to TRBJ2-1; TRBD2 matches 13 bases. This CDR3 contains 16 residues. Germline V gives CDR1 SGHVS, CDR2 FQNEAQ. The J segment lost 5 bases and the V segment lost 1 base, leaving 2 bases of the junction unmatched.

This clonotype was counted between two and nine times. V usage is TRBV27 and J usage is TRBJ1-6, with 7 bases aligning to TRBD1. Germline V gene sequence: CDR1 MNHEY, CDR2 SMNVEV (reference sequence). The CDR3 length is 15 residues. Germline trimming cut 8 bases from V and 5 bases from J; bases unmatched to any gene: 9. CDR3: CASAYTTGHNSPLHF. The CDR3 DNA follows: TGTGCCAGCGCATATACGACAGGGCATAATTCACCCCTCCACTTT.

The chain employs TRBV7-2 and TRBJ2-5, with 11 bases fitting TRBD2. V shed 1 base, J shed 1 base, and the junction held 2 bases outside the gene matches. CDR3 size: 16 residues. Germline V gene lookup returns CDR1 SGHTA and CDR2 FQGNSA. CDR3 coding DNA: TGTGCCAGCAGCTTAGGACTAGCGGGATCCCAAGAGACCCAGTACTTC. Residues: CASSLGLAGSQETQYF.